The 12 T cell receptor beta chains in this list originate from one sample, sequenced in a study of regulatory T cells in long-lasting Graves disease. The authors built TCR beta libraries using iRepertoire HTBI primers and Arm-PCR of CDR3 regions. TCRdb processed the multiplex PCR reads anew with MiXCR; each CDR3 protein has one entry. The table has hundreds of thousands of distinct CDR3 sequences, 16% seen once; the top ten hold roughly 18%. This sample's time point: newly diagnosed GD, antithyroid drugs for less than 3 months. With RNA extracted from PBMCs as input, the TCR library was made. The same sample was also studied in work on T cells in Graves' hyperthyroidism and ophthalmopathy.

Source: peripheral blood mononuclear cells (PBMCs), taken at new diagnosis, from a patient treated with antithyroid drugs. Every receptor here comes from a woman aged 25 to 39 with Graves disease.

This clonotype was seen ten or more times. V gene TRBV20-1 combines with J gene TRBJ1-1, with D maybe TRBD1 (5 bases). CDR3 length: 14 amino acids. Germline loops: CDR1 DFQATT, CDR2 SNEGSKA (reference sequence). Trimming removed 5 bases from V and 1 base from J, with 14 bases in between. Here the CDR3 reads CSAPGRTKNTEAFF. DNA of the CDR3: TGCAGTGCTCCCGGACGGACAAAGAACACTGAAGCTTTCTTT.

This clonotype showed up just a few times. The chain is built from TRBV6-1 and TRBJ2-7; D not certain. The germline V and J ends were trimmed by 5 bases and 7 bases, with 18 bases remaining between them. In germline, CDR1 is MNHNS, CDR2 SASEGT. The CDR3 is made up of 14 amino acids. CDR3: CASSPDLSRREQYF. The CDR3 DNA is TGTGCCAGCAGTCCGGACCTTAGCCGTCGGGAGCAGTACTTC.

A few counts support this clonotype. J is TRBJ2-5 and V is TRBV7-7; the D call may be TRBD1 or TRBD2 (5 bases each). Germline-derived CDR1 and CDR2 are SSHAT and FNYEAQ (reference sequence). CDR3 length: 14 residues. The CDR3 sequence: CASARVLGSETQYF. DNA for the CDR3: TGTGCTAGCGCCAGGGTGCTGGGGAGTGAGACCCAGTACTTC. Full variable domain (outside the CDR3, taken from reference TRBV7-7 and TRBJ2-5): GAGVSQSPRYKVTKRGQDVTLRCDPISSHATLYWYQQALGQGPEFLTYFNYEAQPDKSGLPSDRFSAERPEGSISTLTIQRTEQRDSAMYRCASARVLGSETQYFGPGTRLLVL.

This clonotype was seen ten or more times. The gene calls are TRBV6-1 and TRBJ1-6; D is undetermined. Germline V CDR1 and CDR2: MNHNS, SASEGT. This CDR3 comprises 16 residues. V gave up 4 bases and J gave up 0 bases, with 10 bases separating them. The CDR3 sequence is CASSAPEISYNSPLHF. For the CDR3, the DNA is TGTGCCAGCAGTGCCCCGGAGATCTCCTATAATTCACCCCTCCACTTT.

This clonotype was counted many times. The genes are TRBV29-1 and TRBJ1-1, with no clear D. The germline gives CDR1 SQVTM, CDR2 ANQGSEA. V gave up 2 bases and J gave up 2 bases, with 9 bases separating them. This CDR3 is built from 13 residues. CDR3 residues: CSVESQLNTEAFF. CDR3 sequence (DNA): TGCAGCGTTGAAAGTCAGCTCAACACTGAAGCTTTCTTT.

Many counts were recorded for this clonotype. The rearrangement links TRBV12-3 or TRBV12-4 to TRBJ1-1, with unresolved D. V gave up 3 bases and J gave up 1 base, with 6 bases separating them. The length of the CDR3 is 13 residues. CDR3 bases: TGTGCCAGCAGTTTTTTAGAGAACACTGAAGCTTTCTTT. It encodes CASSFLENTEAFF.

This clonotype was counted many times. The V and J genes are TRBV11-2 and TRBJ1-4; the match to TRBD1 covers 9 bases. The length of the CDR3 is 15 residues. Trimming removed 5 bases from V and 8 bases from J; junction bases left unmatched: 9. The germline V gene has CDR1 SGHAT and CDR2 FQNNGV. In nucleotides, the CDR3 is TGTGCCAGCAGCCCCGACAGGGGGTTTAAAGAAAAACTGTTTTTT. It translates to CASSPDRGFKEKLFF. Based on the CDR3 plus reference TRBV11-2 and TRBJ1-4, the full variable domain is EAGVAQSPRYKIIEKRQSVAFWCNPISGHATLYWYQQILGQGPKLLIQFQNNGVVDDSQLPKDRFSAERLKGVDSTLKIQPAKLEDSAVYLCASSPDRGFKEKLFFGSGTQLSVL.

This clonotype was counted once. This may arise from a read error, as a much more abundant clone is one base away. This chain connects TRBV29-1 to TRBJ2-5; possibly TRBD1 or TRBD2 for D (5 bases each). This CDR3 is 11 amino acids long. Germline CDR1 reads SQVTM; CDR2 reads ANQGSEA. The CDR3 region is CSGAQGETQHF. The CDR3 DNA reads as TGCAGCGGGGCCCAGGGAGAGACCCAGCACTTC.

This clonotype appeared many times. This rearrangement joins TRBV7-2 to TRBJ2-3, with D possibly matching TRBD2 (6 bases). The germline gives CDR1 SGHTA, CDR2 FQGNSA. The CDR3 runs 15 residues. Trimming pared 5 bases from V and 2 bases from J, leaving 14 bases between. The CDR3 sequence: CASSANSGFTDTQYF. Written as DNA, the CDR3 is TGTGCCAGCAGCGCAAATAGCGGCTTCACAGATACGCAGTATTTT.

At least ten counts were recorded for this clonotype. CDR3 protein: CASSQGGVTEAFF. CDR3 sequence (DNA): TGCGCCAGCAGCCAAGGAGGGGTCACTGAAGCTTTCTTT. The chain employs TRBV4-1 and TRBJ1-1; tentatively, D is TRBD1 (5 bases). Trimming took off 1 base at V and 4 bases at J, with 7 bases between the two ends. CDR3 size: 13 residues. Germline loops: CDR1 MGHRA, CDR2 YSYEKL.

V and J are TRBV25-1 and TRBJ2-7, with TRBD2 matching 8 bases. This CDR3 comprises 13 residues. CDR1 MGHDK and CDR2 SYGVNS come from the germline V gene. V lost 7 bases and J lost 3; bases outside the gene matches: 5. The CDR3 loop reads CASTISGSYEQYF. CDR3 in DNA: TGTGCCAGCACGATCAGCGGGAGCTACGAGCAGTACTTC.

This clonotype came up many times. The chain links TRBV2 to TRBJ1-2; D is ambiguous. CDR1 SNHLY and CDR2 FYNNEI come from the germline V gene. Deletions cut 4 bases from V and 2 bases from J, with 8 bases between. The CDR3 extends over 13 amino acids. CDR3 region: CASSVTRNYGYTF. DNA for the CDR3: TGTGCCAGCAGTGTAACAAGGAACTATGGCTACACCTTC.